This TCR beta chain was retrieved from a study of blood T cell repertoires in COVID-19. Measured with immunoSEQ multiplex PCR; TCRdb has only the in-frame clones, and not every one. The sample lists hundreds of thousands of clones, roughly four fifths occurring once. The source material was PBMCs or T cells enriched from blood (not recorded which). The sequence was collected from a woman between 50 and 59 years old who had been exposed to COVID-19.

The CDR3: CATSRDLSGGGTDTQYF. The CDR3 DNA reads as TGTGCCACCAGCAGAGACCTTAGCGGGGGGGGTACAGATACGCAGTATTTT. The chain carries TRBV15 and TRBJ2-3; 11 nucleotides line up with TRBD2. Looked up from germline, CDR1 is LNHNV and CDR2 is YYDKDF (reference sequence). This CDR3 is 17 amino acids long. V lost 0 bases, J lost 3 bases, and 5 bases stayed unmatched.